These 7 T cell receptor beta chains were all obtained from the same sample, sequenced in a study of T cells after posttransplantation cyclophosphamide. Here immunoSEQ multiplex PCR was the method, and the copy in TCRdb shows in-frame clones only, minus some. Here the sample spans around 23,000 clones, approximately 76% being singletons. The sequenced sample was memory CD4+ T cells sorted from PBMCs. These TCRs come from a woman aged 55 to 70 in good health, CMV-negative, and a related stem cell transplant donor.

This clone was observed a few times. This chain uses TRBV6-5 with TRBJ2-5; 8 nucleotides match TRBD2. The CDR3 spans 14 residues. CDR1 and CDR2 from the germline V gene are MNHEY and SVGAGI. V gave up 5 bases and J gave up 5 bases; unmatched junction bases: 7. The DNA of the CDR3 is TGTGCCAGCAGTCCGAGCGGGAGCCGGGAGACCCAGTACTTC. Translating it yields CASSPSGSRETQYF.

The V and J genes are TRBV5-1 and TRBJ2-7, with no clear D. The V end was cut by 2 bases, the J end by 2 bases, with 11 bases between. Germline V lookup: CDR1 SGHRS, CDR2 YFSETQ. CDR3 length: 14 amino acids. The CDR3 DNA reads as TGCGCCAGCAGCTTCGATAGTGGGCCCTACGAGCAGTACTTC. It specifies CASSFDSGPYEQYF.

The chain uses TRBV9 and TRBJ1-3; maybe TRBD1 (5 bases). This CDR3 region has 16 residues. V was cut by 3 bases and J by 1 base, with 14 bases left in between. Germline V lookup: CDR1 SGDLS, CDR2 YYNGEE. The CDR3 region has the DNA TGTGCCAGCAGCGCAAAGACAGACCATTCTGGAAACACCATATATTTT. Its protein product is CASSAKTDHSGNTIYF.

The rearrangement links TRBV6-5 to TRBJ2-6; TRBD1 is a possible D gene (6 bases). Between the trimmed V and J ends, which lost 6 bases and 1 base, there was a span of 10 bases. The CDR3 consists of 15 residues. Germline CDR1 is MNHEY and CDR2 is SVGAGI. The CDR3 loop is CASSLTGSGANVLTF. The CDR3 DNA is TGTGCCAGCAGCCTAACAGGGTCTGGGGCCAACGTCCTGACTTTC.

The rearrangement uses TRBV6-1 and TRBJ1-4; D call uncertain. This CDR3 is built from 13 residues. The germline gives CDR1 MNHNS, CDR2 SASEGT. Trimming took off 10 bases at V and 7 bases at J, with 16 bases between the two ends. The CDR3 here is CAIMRTEAEKLFF. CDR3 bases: TGTGCCATTATGCGAACAGAAGCTGAAAAACTGTTTTTT.

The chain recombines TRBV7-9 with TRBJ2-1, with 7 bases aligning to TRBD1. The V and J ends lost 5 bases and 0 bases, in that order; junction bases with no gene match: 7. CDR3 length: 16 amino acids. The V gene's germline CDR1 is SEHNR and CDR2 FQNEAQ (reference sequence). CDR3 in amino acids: CASSPRTGSSYNEQFF. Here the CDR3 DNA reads TGTGCCAGCAGCCCCAGGACAGGAAGCTCCTACAATGAGCAGTTCTTC.

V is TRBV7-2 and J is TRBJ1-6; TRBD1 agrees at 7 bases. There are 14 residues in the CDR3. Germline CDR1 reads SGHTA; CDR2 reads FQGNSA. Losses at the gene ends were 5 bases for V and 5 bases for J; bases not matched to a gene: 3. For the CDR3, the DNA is TGTGCCAGCAGCGAACAGGGGAATAATTCACCCCTCCACTTT. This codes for CASSEQGNNSPLHF.